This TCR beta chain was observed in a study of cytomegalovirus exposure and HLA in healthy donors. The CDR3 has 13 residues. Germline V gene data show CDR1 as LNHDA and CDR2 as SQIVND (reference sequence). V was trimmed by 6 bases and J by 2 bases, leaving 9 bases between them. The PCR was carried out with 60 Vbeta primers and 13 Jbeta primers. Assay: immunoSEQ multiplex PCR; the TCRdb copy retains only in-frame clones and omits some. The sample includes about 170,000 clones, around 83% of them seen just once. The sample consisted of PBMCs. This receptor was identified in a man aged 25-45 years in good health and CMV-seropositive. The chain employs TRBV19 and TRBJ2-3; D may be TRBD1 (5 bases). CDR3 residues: CASRRTTTDTQYF. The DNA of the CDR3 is TGTGCCAGTAGGAGGACAACCACAGATACGCAGTATTTT.